This TCR beta chain was captured in a study of PD-1 blockade in mismatch repair-deficient tumors (dated 2017 in TCRdb). Some background on the complete study: Between late 2013 and September 2016, the trial enrolled 70 to 100 consecutive patients with approximately twelve mismatch repair-deficient cancer types, every one of whom had been previously treated and was progressing. Tumor-associated T cell clones in the peripheral blood of patients responding to PD-1 blockade were tracked using deep sequencing of TCR CDR3 regions.

The junction carries 15 bases between V and J, which are trimmed by 2 bases and 5 bases respectively. From the germline V gene, CDR1 is SQVTM and CDR2 is ANQGSEA. From its cysteine to its phenylalanine, the CDR3 spans 15 amino acids. CDR3 DNA only is kept here, 45 bases in frame from base 1. A note on this clone: Its antigen has not been determined. Within one base of it there is no much larger clone, and no base qualities were kept.

For every enrolled patient, mismatch repair deficiency was confirmed by either polymerase chain reaction or immunohistochemistry. A few patients who responded to pembrolizumab therapy underwent TCR sequencing. The phase II trial prospectively evaluated PD-1 blockade with pembrolizumab in advanced mismatch repair-deficient cancers, independent of tissue of origin. Serial peripheral blood T cell samples were collected before and at multiple times after starting PD-1 blockade. Blood sampling times were expressed in weeks after the first pembrolizumab dose. The library was produced with the immunoSEQ multiplex PCR assay. Drawn from immuneACCESS, this table holds only the in-frame rearrangements with V and J called that TCRdb kept. Clones are partly lost; checked studies trace under half to an unresolved V gene and leave the rest unexplained. Recorded for this sample are 120,000 or so clones; around 87% of them occurred a single time. Of the sample, approximately 12% is held by the ten largest clones.

What the study reported, not specific to this receptor: Tumor-resident clones, often undetectable in blood before treatment, expanded rapidly after pembrolizumab and then contracted, generally before radiologic responses.

Sequenced material: peripheral blood, taken 44 weeks after starting pembrolizumab. The sequence is built from TRBV29-1 and TRBJ2-2; there is no confident call for the D gene. This TCR came from an adult with mismatch repair-deficient cancer. CDR3 protein: CSVEYVGLGTGELFF. Here is the DNA: TGCAGCGTTGAATATGTGGGGTTAGGTACCGGGGAGCTGTTTTTT.